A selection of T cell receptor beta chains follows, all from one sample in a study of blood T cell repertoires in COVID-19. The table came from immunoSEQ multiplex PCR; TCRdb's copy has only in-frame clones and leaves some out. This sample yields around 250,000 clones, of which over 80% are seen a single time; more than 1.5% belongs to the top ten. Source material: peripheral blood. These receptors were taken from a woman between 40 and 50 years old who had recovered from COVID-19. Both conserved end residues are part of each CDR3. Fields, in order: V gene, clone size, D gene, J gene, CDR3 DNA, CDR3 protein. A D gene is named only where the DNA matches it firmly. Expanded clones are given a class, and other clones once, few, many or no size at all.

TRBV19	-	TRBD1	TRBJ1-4	TGTGCCAGTAGTATCTCTCTCGGGACAGGGGGAGTGACTAATGAAAAACTGTTTTTT	CASSISLGTGGVTNEKLFF
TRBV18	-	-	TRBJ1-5	TGTGCCAGCTCCGTAAGTCAGGAAGCCCAGCATTTT	CASSVSQEAQHF
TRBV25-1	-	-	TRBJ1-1	TGTGCCAGCAGTGTTCGGGCTGAAGCTTTCTTT	CASSVRAEAFF
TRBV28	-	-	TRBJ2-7	TGTGCCAGCAGTTTATTGTCTAACTACGAGCAGTACTTC	CASSLLSNYEQYF
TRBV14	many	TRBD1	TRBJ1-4	TGTGCCAGCAGCCCCCGGGACAGGAGCCTCGCAACTAATGAAAAACTGTTTTTT	CASSPRDRSLATNEKLFF
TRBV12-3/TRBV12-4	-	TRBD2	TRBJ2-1	TGTGCCAGCAGGGGGACTAGGGGTAATGAGCAGTTCTTC	CASRGTRGNEQFF
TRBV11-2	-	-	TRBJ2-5	TGTGCCAGCAGCTTAGCCGGGGGAGAGACCCAGTACTTC	CASSLAGGETQYF
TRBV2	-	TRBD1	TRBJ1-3	TGTGCCAGCAGGAAAACCGGGACAGAGAGCTCTGGAAACACCATATATTTT	CASRKTGTESSGNTIYF
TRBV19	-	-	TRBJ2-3	TGTGCCAGTAGTTTCCAGGGATCAGATACGCAGTATTTT	CASSFQGSDTQYF
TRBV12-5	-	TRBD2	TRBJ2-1	TGTGCTAGTGGTTTCGGAGGACTAGCGGGGGGCGAAAGATACAATGAGCAGTTCTTC	CASGFGGLAGGERYNEQFF
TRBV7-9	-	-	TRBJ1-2	TGTGCCAGCAGCTCCGGGACAACGATGGGTATAGGCTACACCTTC	CASSSGTTMGIGYTF
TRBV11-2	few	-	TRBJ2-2	TGTGCCAGCAGCCCTGGGGGTGGCAGGGGATATCCCGGGGAGCTGTTTTTT	CASSPGGGRGYPGELFF
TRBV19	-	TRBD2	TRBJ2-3	TGTGCCAGTAGTATCGGAGGGAGGGTCACAGATACGCAGTATTTT	CASSIGGRVTDTQYF
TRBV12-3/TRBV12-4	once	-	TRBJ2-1	TGTGCCAGCAGTACGAAAAGGAGGGGAGGGCAGTTCTTC	CASSTKRRGGQFF
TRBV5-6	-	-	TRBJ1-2	TGTGCCAGCAGCTTGGGGACAAAGCCCTATGGCTACACCTTC	CASSLGTKPYGYTF
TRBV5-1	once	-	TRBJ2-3	TGCGCCAGCAGCAGTAGGACGGGGGAGACCGATACGCAGTATTTT	CASSSRTGETDTQYF
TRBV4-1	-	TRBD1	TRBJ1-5	TGCGCCAGCAGCCGAGAACCACAGGGGGCAGGGGTAGGTCAGCCCCAGCATTTT	CASSREPQGAGVGQPQHF
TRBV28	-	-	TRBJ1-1	TGTGCCAGCAGTTTATTAGGCGGGAACACTGAAGCTTTCTTT	CASSLLGGNTEAFF
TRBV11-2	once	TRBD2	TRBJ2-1	TGTGCCAGCAGCTTTCGGGGGGGGCTCGTCAATGAGCAGTTCTTC	CASSFRGGLVNEQFF
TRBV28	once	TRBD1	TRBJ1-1	TGTGCCAGCAGTCCTACAGGGGGCTCGAACACTGAAGCTTTCTTT	CASSPTGGSNTEAFF
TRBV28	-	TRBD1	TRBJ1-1	TGTGCCAGCACTACGGGACAGATGAACACTGAAGCTTTCTTT	CASTTGQMNTEAFF
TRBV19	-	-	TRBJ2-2	TGTGCCAGTAGTTACAGGGACCCCACGGAACACACCGGGGAGCTGTTTTTT	CASSYRDPTEHTGELFF